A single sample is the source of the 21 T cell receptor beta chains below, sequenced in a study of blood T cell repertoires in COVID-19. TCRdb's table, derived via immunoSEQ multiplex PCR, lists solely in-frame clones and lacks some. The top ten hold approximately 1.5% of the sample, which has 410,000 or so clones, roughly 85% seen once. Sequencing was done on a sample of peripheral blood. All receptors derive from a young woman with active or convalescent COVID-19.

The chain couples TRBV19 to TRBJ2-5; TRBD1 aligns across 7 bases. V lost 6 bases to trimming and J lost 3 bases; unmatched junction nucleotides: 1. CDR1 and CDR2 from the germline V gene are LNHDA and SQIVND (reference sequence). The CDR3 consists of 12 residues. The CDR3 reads CASRDRKETQYF. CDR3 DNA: TGTGCCAGTAGGGACAGGAAAGAGACCCAGTACTTC.

The CDR3 here is CASSLARLGQGSYEQYF. The CDR3 DNA sequence: TGTGCCAGCAGCTTAGCTCGTTTAGGACAGGGATCCTACGAGCAGTACTTC. The rearrangement links TRBV7-6 to TRBJ2-7; 8 positions match TRBD1. Germline V lookup: CDR1 SGHVS, CDR2 FNYEAQ. The CDR3 extends over 17 amino acids. Trimming took 0 bases from V and 1 from J; bases not matched to a gene: 8.

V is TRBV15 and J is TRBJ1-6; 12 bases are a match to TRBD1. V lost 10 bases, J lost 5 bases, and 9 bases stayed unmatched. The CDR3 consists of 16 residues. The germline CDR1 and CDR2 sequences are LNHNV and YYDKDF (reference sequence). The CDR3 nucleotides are TGTGCCAGCGCCCGGGACAGGGGGCCGAATAATTCACCCCTCCACTTT. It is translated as CASARDRGPNNSPLHF.

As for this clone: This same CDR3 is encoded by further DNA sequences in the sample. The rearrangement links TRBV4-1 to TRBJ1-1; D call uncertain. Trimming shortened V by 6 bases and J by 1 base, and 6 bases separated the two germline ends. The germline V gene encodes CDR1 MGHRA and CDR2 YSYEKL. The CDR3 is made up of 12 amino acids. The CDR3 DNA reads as TGCGCCAGCAGTCGCGGGAACACTGAAGCTTTCTTT. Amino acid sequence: CASSRGNTEAFF.

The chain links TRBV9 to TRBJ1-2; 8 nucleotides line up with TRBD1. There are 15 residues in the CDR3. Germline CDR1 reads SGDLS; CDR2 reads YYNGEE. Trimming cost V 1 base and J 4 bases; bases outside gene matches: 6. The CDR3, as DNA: TGTGCCAGCAGCGTATGGGACAGGAAGGGCTATGGCTACACCTTC. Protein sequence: CASSVWDRKGYGYTF.

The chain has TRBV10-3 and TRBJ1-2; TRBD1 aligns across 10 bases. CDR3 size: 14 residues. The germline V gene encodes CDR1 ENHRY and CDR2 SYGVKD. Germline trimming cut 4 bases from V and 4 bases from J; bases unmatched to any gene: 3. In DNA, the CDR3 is TGTGCCATCAGTGGACAGGGGGCTGGCTATGGCTACACCTTC. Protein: CAISGQGAGYGYTF.

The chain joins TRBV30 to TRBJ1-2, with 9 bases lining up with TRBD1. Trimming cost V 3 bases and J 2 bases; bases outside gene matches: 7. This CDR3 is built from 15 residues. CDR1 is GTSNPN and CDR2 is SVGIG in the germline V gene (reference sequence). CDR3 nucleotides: TGTGCCTGGAGAGAAACCGGGACAGGGAACTATGGCTACACCTTC. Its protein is CAWRETGTGNYGYTF.

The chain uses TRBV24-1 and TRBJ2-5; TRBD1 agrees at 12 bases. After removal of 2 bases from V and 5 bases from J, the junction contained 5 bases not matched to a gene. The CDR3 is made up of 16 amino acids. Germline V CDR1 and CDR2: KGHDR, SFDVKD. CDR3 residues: CATSDSGQGAGETQYF. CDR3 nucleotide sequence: TGTGCCACCAGTGATTCGGGACAGGGGGCGGGGGAGACCCAGTACTTC.

CDR3 sequence reads: CAWSVHPGYNSPLHF. The CDR3 DNA reads TGTGCCTGGAGTGTACACCCGGGGTATAATTCACCCCTCCACTTT. The genes are TRBV30 and TRBJ1-6; D is ambiguous. CDR1 and CDR2 (germline): GTSNPN, SVGIG (reference sequence). V was trimmed by 0 bases and J by 4 bases, leaving 10 bases between them. This CDR3 comprises 15 residues.

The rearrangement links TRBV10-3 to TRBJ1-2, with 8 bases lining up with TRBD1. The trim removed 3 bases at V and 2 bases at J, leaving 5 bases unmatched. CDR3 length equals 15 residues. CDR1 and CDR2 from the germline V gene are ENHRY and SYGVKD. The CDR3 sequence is CAISDGTGLNYGYTF. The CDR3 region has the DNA TGTGCCATCAGTGATGGGACAGGTTTAAACTATGGCTACACCTTC.

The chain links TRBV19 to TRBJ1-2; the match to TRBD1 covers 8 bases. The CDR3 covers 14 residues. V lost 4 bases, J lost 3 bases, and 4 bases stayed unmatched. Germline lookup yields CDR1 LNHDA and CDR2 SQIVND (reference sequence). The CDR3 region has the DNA TGTGCCAGTAGTAGCGGACAGGGCGACTATGGCTACACCTTC. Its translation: CASSSGQGDYGYTF.

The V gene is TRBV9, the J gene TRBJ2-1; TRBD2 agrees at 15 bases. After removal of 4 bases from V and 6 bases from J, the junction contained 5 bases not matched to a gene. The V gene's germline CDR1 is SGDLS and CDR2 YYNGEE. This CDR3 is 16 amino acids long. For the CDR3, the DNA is TGTGCCAGCAGCAAGAAGGGACTAGCGGGAGGCAATGAGCAGTTCTTC. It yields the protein CASSKKGLAGGNEQFF. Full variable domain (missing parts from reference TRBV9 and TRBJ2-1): DSGVTQTPKHLITATGQRVTLRCSPRSGDLSVYWYQQSLDQGLQFLIQYYNGEERAKGNILERFSAQQFPDLHSELNLSSLELGDSALYFCASSKKGLAGGNEQFFGPGTRLTVL.

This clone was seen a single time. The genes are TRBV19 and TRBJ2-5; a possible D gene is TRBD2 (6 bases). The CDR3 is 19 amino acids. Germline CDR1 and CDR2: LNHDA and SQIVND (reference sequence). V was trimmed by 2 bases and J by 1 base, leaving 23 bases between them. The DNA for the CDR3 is TGTGCCAGTAGTATATATCCCCCTAGTTGCGAGCGGGTCCAAGAGACCCAGTACTTC. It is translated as CASSIYPPSCERVQETQYF.

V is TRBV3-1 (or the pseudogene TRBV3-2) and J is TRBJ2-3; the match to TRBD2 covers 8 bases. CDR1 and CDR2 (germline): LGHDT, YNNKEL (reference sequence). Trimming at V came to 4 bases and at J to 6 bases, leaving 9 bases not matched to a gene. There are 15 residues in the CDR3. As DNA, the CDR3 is TGTGCCAGCAGCCCGCCCGGGGGGGCAGGGGATACGCAGTATTTT. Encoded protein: CASSPPGGAGDTQYF.

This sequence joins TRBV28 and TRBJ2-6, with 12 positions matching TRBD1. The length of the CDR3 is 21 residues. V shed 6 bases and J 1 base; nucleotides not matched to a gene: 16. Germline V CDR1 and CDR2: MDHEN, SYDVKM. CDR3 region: CASRPVFGGGQGASGANVLTF. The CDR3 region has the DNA TGTGCCAGCAGACCGGTTTTTGGTGGGGGACAGGGGGCTTCTGGGGCCAACGTCCTGACTTTC.

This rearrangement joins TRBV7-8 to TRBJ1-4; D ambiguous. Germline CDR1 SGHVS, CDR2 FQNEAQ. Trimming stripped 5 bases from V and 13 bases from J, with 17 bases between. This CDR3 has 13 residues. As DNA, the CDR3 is TGTGCCAGCAGCCGGCTGGGTGTCACGGGACTGTTTTTT. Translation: CASSRLGVTGLFF.

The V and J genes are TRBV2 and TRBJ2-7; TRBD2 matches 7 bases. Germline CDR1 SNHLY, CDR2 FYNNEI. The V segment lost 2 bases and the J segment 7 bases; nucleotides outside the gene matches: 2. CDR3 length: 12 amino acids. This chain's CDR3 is CASSETSAEQYF. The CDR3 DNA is TGTGCCAGCAGTGAAACTAGCGCGGAGCAGTACTTC.

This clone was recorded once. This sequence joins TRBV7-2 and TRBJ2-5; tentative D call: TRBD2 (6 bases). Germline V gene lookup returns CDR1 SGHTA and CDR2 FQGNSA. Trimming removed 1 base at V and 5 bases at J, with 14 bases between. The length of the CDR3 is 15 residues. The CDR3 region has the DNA TGTGCCAGCAGCTTAGGAGGCCGGGAGATGGAGACCCAGTACTTC. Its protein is CASSLGGREMETQYF.

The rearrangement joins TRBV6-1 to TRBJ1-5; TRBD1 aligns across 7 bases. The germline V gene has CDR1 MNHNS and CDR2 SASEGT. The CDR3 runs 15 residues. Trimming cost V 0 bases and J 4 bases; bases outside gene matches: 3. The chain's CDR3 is CASSEADRENQPQHF. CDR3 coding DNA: TGTGCCAGCAGTGAAGCTGACAGGGAGAATCAGCCCCAGCATTTT.

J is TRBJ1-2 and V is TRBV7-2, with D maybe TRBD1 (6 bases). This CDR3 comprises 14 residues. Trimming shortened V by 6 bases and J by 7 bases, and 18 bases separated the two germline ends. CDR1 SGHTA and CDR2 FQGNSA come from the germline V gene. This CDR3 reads CASRIGQGPFGYTF. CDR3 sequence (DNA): TGTGCCAGCAGGATAGGTCAGGGGCCTTTTGGCTACACCTTC.

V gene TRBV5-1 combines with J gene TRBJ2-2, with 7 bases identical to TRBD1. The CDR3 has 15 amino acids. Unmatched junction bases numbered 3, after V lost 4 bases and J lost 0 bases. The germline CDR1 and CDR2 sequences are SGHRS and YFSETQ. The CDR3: CASSMTGPNTGELFF. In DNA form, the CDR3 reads TGCGCCAGCAGCATGACAGGGCCGAACACCGGGGAGCTGTTTTTT.